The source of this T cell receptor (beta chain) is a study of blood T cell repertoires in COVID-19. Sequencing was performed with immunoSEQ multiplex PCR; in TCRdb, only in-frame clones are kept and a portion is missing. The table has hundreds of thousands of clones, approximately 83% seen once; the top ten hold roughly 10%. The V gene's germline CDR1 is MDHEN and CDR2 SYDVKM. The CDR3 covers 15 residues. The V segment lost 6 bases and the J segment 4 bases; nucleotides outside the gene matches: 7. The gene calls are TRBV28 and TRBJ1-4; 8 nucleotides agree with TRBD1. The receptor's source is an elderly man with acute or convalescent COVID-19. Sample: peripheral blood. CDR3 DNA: TGTGCCAGCAGCGCGACAGGGGTAGGTAATGAAAAACTGTTTTTT. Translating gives CASSATGVGNEKLFF.